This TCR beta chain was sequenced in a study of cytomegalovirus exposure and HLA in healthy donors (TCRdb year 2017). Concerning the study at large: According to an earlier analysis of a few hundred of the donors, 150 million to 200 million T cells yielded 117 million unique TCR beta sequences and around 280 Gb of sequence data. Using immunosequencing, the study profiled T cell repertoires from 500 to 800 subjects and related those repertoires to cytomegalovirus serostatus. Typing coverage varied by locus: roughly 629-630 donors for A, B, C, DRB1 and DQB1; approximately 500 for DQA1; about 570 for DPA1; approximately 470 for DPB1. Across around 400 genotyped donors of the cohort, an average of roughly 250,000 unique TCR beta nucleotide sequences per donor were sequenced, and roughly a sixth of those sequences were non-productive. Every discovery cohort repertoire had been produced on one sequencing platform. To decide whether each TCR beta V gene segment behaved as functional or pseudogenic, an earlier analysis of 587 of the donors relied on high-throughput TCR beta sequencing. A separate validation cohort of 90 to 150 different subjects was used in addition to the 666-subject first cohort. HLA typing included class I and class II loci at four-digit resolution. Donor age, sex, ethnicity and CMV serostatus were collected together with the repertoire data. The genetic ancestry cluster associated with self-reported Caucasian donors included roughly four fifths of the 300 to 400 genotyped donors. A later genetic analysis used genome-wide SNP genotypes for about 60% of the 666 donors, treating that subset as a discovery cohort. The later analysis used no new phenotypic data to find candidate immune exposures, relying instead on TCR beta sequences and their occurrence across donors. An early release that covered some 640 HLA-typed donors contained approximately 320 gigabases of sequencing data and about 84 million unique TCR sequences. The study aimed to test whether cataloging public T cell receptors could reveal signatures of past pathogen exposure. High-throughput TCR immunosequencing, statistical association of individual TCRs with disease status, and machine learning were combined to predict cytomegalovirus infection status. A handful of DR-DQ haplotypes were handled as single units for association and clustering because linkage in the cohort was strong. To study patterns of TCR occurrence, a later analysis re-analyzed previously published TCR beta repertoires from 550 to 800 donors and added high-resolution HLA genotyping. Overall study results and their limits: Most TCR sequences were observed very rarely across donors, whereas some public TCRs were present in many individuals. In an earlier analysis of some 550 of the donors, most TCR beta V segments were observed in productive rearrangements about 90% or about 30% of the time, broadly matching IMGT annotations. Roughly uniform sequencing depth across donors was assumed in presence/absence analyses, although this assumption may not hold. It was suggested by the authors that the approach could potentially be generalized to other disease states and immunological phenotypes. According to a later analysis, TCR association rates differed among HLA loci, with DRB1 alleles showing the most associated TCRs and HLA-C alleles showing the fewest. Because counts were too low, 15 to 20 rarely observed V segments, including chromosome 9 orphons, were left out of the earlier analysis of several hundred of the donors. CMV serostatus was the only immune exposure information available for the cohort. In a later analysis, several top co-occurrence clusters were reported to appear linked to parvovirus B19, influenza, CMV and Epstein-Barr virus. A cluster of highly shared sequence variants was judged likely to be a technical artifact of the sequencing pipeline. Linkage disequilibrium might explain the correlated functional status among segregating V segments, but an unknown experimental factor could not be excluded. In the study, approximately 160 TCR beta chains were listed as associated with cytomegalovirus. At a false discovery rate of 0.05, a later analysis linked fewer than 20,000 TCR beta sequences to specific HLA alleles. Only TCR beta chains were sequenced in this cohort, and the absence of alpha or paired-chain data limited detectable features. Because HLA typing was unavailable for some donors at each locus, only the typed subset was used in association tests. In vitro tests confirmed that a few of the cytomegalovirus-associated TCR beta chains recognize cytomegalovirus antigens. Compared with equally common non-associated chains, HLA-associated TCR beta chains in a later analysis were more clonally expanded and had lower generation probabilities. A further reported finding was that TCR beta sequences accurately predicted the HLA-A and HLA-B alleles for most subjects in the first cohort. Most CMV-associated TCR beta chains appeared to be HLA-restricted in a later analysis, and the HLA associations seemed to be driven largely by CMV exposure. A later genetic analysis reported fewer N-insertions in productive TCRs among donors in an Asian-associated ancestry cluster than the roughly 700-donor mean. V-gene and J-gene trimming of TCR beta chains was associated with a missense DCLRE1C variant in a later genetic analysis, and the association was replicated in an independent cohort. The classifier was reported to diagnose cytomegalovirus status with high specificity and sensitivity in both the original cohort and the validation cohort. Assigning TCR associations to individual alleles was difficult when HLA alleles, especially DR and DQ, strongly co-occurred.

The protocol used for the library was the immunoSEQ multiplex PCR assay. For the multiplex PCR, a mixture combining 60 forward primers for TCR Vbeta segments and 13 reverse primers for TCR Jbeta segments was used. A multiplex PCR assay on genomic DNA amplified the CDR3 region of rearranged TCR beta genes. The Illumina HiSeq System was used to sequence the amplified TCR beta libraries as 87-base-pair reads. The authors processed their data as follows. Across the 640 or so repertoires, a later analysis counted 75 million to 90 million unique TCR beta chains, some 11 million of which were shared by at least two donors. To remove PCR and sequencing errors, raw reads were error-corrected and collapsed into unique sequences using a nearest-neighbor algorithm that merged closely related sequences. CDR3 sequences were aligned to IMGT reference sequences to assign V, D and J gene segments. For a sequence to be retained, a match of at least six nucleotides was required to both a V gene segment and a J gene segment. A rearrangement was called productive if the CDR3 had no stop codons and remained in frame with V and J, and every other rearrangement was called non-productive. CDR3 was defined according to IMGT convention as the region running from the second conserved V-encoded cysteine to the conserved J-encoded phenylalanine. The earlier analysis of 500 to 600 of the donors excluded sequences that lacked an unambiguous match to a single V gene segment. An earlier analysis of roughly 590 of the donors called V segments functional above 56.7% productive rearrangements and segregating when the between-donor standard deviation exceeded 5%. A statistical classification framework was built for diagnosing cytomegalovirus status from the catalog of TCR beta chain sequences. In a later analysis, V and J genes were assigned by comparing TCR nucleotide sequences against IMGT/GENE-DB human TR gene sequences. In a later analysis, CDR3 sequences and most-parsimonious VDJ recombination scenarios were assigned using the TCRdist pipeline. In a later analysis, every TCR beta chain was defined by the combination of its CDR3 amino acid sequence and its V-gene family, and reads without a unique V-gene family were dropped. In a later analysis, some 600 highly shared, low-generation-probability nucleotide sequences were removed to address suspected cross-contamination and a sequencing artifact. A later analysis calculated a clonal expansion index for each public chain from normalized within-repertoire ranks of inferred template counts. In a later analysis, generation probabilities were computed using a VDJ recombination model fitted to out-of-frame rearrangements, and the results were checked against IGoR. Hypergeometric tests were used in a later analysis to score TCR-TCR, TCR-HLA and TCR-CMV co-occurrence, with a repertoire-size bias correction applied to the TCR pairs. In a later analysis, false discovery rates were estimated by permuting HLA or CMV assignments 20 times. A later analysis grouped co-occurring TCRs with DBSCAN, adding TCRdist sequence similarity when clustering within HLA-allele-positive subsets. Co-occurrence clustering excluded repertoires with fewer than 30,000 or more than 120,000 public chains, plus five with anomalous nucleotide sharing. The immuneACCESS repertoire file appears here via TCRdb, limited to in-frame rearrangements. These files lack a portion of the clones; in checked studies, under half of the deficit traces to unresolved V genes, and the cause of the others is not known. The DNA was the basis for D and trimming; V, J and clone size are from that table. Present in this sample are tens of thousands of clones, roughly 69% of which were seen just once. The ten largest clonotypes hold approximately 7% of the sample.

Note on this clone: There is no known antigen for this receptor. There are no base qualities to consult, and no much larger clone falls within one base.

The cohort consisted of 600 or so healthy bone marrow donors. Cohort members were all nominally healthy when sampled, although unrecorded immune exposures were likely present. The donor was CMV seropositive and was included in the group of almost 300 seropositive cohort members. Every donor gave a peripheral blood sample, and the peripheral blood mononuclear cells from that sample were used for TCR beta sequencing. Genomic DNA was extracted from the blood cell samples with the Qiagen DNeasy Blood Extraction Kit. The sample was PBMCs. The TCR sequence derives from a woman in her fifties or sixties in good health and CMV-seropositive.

The nucleotide sequence reads as follows: TGTGCCAGCAGTGAAGCGGAGACGGGTAATTCACCCCTCCACTTT. The encoded protein is CASSEAETGNSPLHF. The chain couples TRBV6-1 to TRBJ1-6, with the D segment identity uncertain. V is cut by 0 bases and J by 6 bases, and the space between the germline ends is 9 bases. The germline V gene specifies MNHNS as CDR1 and SASEGT as CDR2. CDR3 length: 15 amino acids, cysteine to phenylalanine. Only the CDR3 region is kept as DNA, spanning 45 bases read in frame from base 1.